The rows below give T cell receptor beta chains drawn from one sample of a study of T cell responses to AZD1222 COVID-19 vaccine. Profiled with immunoSEQ multiplex PCR; TCRdb holds only in-frame clones, not every one. The sample contains 150,000 to 200,000 clones, approximately 91% of which appear only once. Sample: peripheral blood, taken 28 days after the second AZD1222 dose. The receptors originated from an adult who received the AZD1222 COVID-19 vaccine. CDR3s include the opening cysteine and the closing phenylalanine or tryptophan. A D gene is named only where the DNA matches it firmly. The size entry is marked missing in some rows and otherwise reads once, few, many or a size class.

D gene: TRBD1
J gene: TRBJ1-2
clone size: .
V gene: TRBV27
CDR3 DNA: TGTGCCAGCAGTTTACAACCGGGACAGGGGCTACCTGGCTACACCTTC
CDR3 protein: CASSLQPGQGLPGYTF

D gene: TRBD2
J gene: TRBJ2-1
clone size: .
V gene: TRBV7-3
CDR3 DNA: TGTGCCAGCAGCCCCCCCGAAGCGGGGAACTCCTACAATGAGCAGTTCTTC
CDR3 protein: CASSPPEAGNSYNEQFF

D gene: .
J gene: TRBJ2-5
clone size: .
V gene: TRBV27
CDR3 DNA: TGTGCCAGCAGTTTATTCGGGGGCACCTTGCCGACTCGAGAGACCCAGTACTTC
CDR3 protein: CASSLFGGTLPTRETQYF

D gene: .
J gene: TRBJ2-4
clone size: .
V gene: TRBV7-9
CDR3 DNA: TGTGCCAGCAGCTTAGTTGCAGGGGTGACCAAAAACATTCAGTACTTC
CDR3 protein: CASSLVAGVTKNIQYF

D gene: TRBD1
J gene: TRBJ2-1
clone size: once
V gene: TRBV5-5
CDR3 DNA: TGTGCCAGCAGAACAGACAGGGGGCAGTACAATGAGCAGTTCTTC
CDR3 protein: CASRTDRGQYNEQFF

D gene: .
J gene: TRBJ1-4
clone size: .
V gene: TRBV2
CDR3 DNA: TGTGCCAGCAGGGACTCCAATGAAAAACTGTTTTTT
CDR3 protein: CASRDSNEKLFF

D gene: .
J gene: TRBJ2-2
clone size: .
V gene: TRBV5-4
CDR3 DNA: TGTGCCAGCAGCCTGGGGCCAGGGGACACCGGGGAGCTGTTTTTT
CDR3 protein: CASSLGPGDTGELFF

D gene: TRBD1
J gene: TRBJ2-1
clone size: once
V gene: TRBV7-2
CDR3 DNA: TGTGCCAGCAGCTCGGGACAGGGGGCCTACAATGAGCAGTTCTTC
CDR3 protein: CASSSGQGAYNEQFF

D gene: .
J gene: TRBJ1-2
clone size: .
V gene: TRBV27
CDR3 DNA: TGTGCCAGCAAAGGACCAGGGAGAGGTTTGGAAGGATGGGGCTACACCTTC
CDR3 protein: CASKGPGRGLEGWGYTF

D gene: TRBD1
J gene: TRBJ1-5
clone size: .
V gene: TRBV18
CDR3 DNA: TGTGCCAGCTCAGCCCTCGGGACAGAGAGCAATCAGCCCCAGCATTTT
CDR3 protein: CASSALGTESNQPQHF

D gene: .
J gene: TRBJ1-5
clone size: .
V gene: TRBV19
CDR3 DNA: TGTGCCAGTAGTAGGAGTGAACTCAATCAGCCCCAGCATTTT
CDR3 protein: CASSRSELNQPQHF

D gene: .
J gene: TRBJ2-3
clone size: once
V gene: TRBV24-1
CDR3 DNA: TGTGCCACCAGTGATTTAGATCCAGATACGCAGTATTTT
CDR3 protein: CATSDLDPDTQYF

D gene: TRBD1
J gene: TRBJ2-3
clone size: .
V gene: TRBV10-2
CDR3 DNA: TGCGCCAGCGGGACAGGCGACTCCTCGGATACGCAGTATTTT
CDR3 protein: CASGTGDSSDTQYF

D gene: .
J gene: TRBJ2-7
clone size: few
V gene: TRBV28
CDR3 DNA: TGTGCCAGCAGCGCCGAGCGGCCCGGACTCACCTACGAGCAGTACTTC
CDR3 protein: CASSAERPGLTYEQYF

D gene: TRBD1
J gene: TRBJ2-2
clone size: .
V gene: TRBV7-3
CDR3 DNA: TGTGCCAGCAGTCTCCAGGGGGCGAACACCGGGGAGCTGTTTTTT
CDR3 protein: CASSLQGANTGELFF

D gene: .
J gene: TRBJ1-1
clone size: .
V gene: TRBV9
CDR3 DNA: TGTGCCAGCAGCGTAGACCAGGGGAGAGAAGCTTTCTTT
CDR3 protein: CASSVDQGREAFF

D gene: .
J gene: TRBJ2-2
clone size: many
V gene: TRBV2
CDR3 DNA: TGTGCCAGCACCCGTGGCGGGGAGCTGTTTTTT
CDR3 protein: CASTRGGELFF

D gene: .
J gene: TRBJ2-7
clone size: .
V gene: TRBV27
CDR3 DNA: TGTGCCAGCAGTTTAAACCCCCAACAAGGTTGGTCCTACGAGCAGTACTTC
CDR3 protein: CASSLNPQQGWSYEQYF

D gene: TRBD1
J gene: TRBJ1-2
clone size: .
V gene: TRBV28
CDR3 DNA: TGTGCCAGCAGGCAGCGGACAGGGTCCTATGGCTACACCTTC
CDR3 protein: CASRQRTGSYGYTF

D gene: .
J gene: TRBJ1-1
clone size: .
V gene: TRBV19
CDR3 DNA: TGTGCCAGTAGTATCTCCAGCACTGAAGCTTTCTTT
CDR3 protein: CASSISSTEAFF

D gene: .
J gene: TRBJ1-3
clone size: .
V gene: TRBV5-4
CDR3 DNA: TGTGCCAGCTGGAGAGGCAGGGCGGGGAGTGGAAACACCATATATTTT
CDR3 protein: CASWRGRAGSGNTIYF

D gene: TRBD1
J gene: TRBJ2-7
clone size: .
V gene: TRBV9
CDR3 DNA: TGTGCCAGCAGCACACCCACAGGGGACGAGCAGTACTTC
CDR3 protein: CASSTPTGDEQYF

D gene: .
J gene: TRBJ2-1
clone size: .
V gene: TRBV6-5
CDR3 DNA: TGTGCCAGCACTAGCTCCCAGAGCTCCTACAATGAGCAGTTCTTC
CDR3 protein: CASTSSQSSYNEQFF

D gene: TRBD2
J gene: TRBJ2-7
clone size: .
V gene: TRBV2
CDR3 DNA: TGTGCCAGCAGAGGACTAGCGGGAGTCTCAAGTGCCTACGAGCAGTACTTC
CDR3 protein: CASRGLAGVSSAYEQYF

D gene: .
J gene: TRBJ2-1
clone size: .
V gene: TRBV7-3
CDR3 DNA: TGTGCCAGCAGCTTAATGGCAGGATCGACCTACAATGAGCAGTTCTTC
CDR3 protein: CASSLMAGSTYNEQFF